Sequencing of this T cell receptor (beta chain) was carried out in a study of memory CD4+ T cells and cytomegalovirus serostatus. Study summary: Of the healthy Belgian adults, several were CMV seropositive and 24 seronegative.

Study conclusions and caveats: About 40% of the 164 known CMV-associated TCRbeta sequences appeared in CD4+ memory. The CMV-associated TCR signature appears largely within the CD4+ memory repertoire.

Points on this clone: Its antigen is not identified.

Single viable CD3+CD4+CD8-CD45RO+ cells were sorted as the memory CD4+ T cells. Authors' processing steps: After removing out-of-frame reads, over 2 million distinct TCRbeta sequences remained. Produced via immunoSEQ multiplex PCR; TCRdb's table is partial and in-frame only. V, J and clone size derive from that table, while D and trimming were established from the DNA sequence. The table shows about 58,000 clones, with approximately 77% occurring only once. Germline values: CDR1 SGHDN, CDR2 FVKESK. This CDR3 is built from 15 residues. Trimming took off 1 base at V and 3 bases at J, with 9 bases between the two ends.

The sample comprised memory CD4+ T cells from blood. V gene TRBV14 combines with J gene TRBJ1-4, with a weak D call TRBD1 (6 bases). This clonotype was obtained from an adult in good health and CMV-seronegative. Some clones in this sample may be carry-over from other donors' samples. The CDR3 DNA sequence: TGTGCCAGCAGCCAAGCCTGGGGGCCTAATGAAAAACTGTTTTTT. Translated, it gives CASSQAWGPNEKLFF.